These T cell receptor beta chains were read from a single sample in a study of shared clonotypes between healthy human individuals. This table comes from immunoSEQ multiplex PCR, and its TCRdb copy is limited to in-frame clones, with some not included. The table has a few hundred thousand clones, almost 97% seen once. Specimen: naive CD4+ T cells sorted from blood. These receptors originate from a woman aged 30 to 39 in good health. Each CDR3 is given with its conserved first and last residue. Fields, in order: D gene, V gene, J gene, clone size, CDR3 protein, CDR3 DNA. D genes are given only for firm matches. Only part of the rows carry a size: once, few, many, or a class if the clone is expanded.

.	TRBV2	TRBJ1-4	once	CASSGGRAQEKLFF	TGTGCCAGCAGTGGCGGCCGCGCTCAAGAAAAACTGTTTTTT
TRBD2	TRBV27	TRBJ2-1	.	CASSLMVAGGINEQFF	TGTGCCAGCAGTTTGATGGTAGCGGGAGGTATCAATGAGCAGTTCTTC
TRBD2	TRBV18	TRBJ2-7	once	CASSPASGKYEQYF	TGTGCCAGCTCACCAGCTAGCGGGAAATACGAGCAGTACTTC
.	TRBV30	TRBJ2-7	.	CAWSRSYEQYF	TGTGCCTGGAGTCGGTCTTACGAGCAGTACTTC
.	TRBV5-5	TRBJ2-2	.	CASSLDGALHTGELFF	TGTGCCAGCAGCTTGGATGGGGCTCTCCACACCGGGGAGCTGTTTTTT
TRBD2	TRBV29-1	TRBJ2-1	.	CSAPASGINEQFF	TGCAGCGCCCCGGCTAGCGGGATAAATGAGCAGTTCTTC
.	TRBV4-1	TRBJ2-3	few	CASSQGQLTDTQYF	TGCGCCAGCAGCCAGGGACAACTCACAGATACGCAGTATTTT
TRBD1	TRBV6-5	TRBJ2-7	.	CASSRDREAYEQYF	TGTGCCAGCAGTCGGGACAGGGAAGCCTACGAGCAGTACTTC
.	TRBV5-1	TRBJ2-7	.	CASSEGYSSYEQYF	TGCGCCAGCAGCGAGGGCTACTCCTCCTACGAGCAGTACTTC
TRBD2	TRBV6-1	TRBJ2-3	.	CALIRREGADTQYF	TGTGCCCTCATAAGGCGGGAGGGCGCAGATACGCAGTATTTT
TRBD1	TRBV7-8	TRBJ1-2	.	CASTRGLVYGYTF	TGTGCCAGCACCAGGGGGTTGGTCTATGGCTACACCTTC
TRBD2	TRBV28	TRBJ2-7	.	CASGPGLAGVEQYF	TGTGCCAGTGGCCCGGGACTAGCGGGAGTCGAGCAGTACTTC
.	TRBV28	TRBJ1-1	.	CASTSPYTEAFF	TGTGCCAGCACCTCTCCGTACACTGAAGCTTTCTTT
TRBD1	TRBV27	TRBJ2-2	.	CASRTNRGSTGELFF	TGTGCCAGCAGAACTAACAGGGGTAGCACCGGGGAGCTGTTTTTT
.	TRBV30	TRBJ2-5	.	CAWSTTYQETQYF	TGTGCCTGGAGTACCACTTACCAAGAGACCCAGTACTTC
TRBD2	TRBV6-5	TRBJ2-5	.	CASSYETSGPLGTQYF	TGTGCCAGCAGTTACGAGACTAGCGGACCCTTAGGGACCCAGTACTTC
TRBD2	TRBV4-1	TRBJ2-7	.	CASSQDFGGSIHEQYF	TGCGCCAGCAGCCAAGATTTTGGCGGGAGTATCCACGAGCAGTACTTC
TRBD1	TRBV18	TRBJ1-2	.	CASSPRTGVGYTF	TGTGCCAGCTCACCGAGAACAGGGGTTGGCTACACCTTC
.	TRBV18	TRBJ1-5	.	CASSPPHVGPQHF	TGTGCCAGCTCACCACCCCACGTGGGGCCCCAGCATTTT
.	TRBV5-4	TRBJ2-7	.	CASSLRGYYGEQYF	TGTGCCAGCAGCTTGAGAGGGTATTATGGCGAGCAGTACTTC
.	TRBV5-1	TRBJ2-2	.	CASSPDTTSGVDTGELFF	TGCGCCAGCAGCCCGGATACCACCTCGGGGGTAGACACCGGGGAGCTGTTTTTT
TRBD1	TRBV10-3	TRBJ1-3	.	CAISELRTGGRGNTIYF	TGTGCCATCAGTGAGTTACGGACAGGGGGCCGAGGAAACACCATATATTTT
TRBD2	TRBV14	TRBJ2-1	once	CASTSSGRTYNEQFF	TGTGCCAGCACTAGCAGCGGGAGGACCTACAATGAGCAGTTCTTC
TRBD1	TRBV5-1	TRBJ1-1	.	CASSPGRDRGGLNTEAFF	TGCGCCAGCAGCCCGGGAAGGGACAGGGGAGGGCTGAACACTGAAGCTTTCTTT
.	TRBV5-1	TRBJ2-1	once	CASSFGWEMDEQFF	TGCGCCAGCAGCTTTGGATGGGAGATGGATGAGCAGTTCTTC
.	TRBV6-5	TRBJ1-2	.	CASSTTSREGYTF	TGTGCCAGCAGTACCACCTCCCGGGAGGGCTACACCTTC
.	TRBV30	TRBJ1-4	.	CAWSAPRVSADEKLFF	TGTGCCTGGAGTGCCCCTAGGGTTTCGGCCGATGAAAAACTGTTTTTT
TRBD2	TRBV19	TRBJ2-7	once	CASSIAAGAGGYEQYF	TGTGCCAGTAGTATAGCGGCTGGCGCGGGAGGGTACGAGCAGTACTTC
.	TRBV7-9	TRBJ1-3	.	CASSPTGNSGNTIYF	TGTGCCAGCAGCCCGACAGGCAACTCTGGAAACACCATATATTTT
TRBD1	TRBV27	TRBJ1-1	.	CASSSLVGTGVTEAFF	TGTGCCAGCAGTTCCTTAGTGGGGACAGGGGTCACTGAAGCTTTCTTT
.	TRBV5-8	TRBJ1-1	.	CASSVVGQYFF	TGTGCCAGCAGCGTCGTGGGACAATACTTCTTT
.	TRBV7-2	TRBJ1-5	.	CASSLGGDTHQPQHF	TGTGCCAGCAGTTTGGGGGGGGACACACATCAGCCCCAGCATTTT
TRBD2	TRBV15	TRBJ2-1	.	CATSRGREGLDEQFF	TGTGCCACCAGCAGAGGACGGGAGGGCCTCGATGAGCAGTTCTTC
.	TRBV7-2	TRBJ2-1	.	CASSLLAYNEQFF	TGTGCCAGCAGCTTACTGGCCTACAATGAGCAGTTCTTC
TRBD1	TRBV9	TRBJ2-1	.	CASSDFVGTGAYNEQFF	TGTGCCAGCAGCGACTTTGTCGGAACAGGGGCGTACAATGAGCAGTTCTTC
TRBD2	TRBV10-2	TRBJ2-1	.	CASRGISGSSYNEQFF	TGCGCCAGCAGGGGGATTAGCGGGAGCTCCTACAATGAGCAGTTCTTC
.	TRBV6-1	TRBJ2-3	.	CATTMTAIRTDTQYF	TGTGCCACCACAATGACGGCTATTCGCACAGATACGCAGTATTTT
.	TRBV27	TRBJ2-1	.	CASSGGASGFNEQFF	TGTGCCAGCAGTGGGGGGGCTAGCGGATTCAATGAGCAGTTCTTC
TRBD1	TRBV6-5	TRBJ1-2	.	CASRQGHAYGYTF	TGTGCCAGCAGACAGGGGCACGCCTATGGCTACACCTTC